The present T cell receptor (beta chain) was sequenced within a study of T cells in Graves' hyperthyroidism and ophthalmopathy. RNA transcripts gave rise to amplified TCR beta CDR3 regions. TCR CDR3 underwent first-round RT-PCR with the HTBI primer set. TCRdb recomputed calls from the multiplex PCR reads with MiXCR, one row per CDR3 protein. The sample has 350,000 or so distinct CDR3 sequences; approximately 18% are singletons. Active moderate-to-severe ophthalmopathy, Clinical Activity Score at least 3, NOSPECS at least 4, under 3 months' duration. In its sample, this clonotype was seen many times. The CDR3 consists of 14 residues. J lost 1 base, V lost 6 bases, and 3 bases had no gene match.

Sequenced: blood. The sequence was obtained from a middle-aged woman with Graves' ophthalmopathy. The chain couples TRBV12-3 or TRBV12-4 to TRBJ2-5; 9 positions agree with TRBD2. CDR3 nucleotide sequence: TGTGCCAGCAGAAATAGCGGGAGCCAAGAGACCCAGTACTTC. Its protein product is CASRNSGSQETQYF.